The rows below give T cell receptor beta chains drawn from one sample of a study of PD-1 blockade in mismatch repair-deficient tumors. Produced via immunoSEQ multiplex PCR; TCRdb's table is partial and in-frame only. This sample has some 48,000 clones, with approximately 80% found just once. The sample in question was PBMCs, obtained before pembrolizumab treatment. The receptors here all came from an adult with mismatch repair-deficient cancer. CDR3s include the opening cysteine and the closing phenylalanine or tryptophan. D genes are given only for firm matches. Size values are once, few and many counts, or a class for expanded clones, and some rows have none.

CDR3 DNA: TGTGCCAGCAGTTATGGGGATATAATCTCCTACGAGCAGTACTTC; CDR3 protein: CASSYGDIISYEQYF; D gene: .; V gene: TRBV6-5; J gene: TRBJ2-7; clone size: .
CDR3 DNA: TGTGCCAGCAGCTTAGGGACTAGCGGGACAGATACGCAGTATTTT; CDR3 protein: CASSLGTSGTDTQYF; D gene: TRBD2; V gene: TRBV11-2; J gene: TRBJ2-3; clone size: .
CDR3 DNA: TGTGCCAGCAGGGGGACTAGCCTTGCCGATTATGAGCAGTTCTTC; CDR3 protein: CASRGTSLADYEQFF; D gene: TRBD2; V gene: TRBV27; J gene: TRBJ2-1; clone size: .
CDR3 DNA: TGCGCCAGCAGCTCCGTGAACACTGAAGCTTTCTTT; CDR3 protein: CASSSVNTEAFF; D gene: .; V gene: TRBV5-1; J gene: TRBJ1-1; clone size: .
CDR3 DNA: TGTGCCAGCAGCCCGCAGACAGGGGGTAGAGCCGGGGAGCTGTTTTTT; CDR3 protein: CASSPQTGGRAGELFF; D gene: TRBD1; V gene: TRBV7-3; J gene: TRBJ2-2; clone size: .
CDR3 DNA: TGTGCCAGCAGTGATGAGGCAGGGTCGAACTATGGCTACACCTTC; CDR3 protein: CASSDEAGSNYGYTF; D gene: .; V gene: TRBV6-1; J gene: TRBJ1-2; clone size: few
CDR3 DNA: TGTGCTAGTGGTTTGGTACTGGAGGCAGGAACCCCTCCTTCATATGGCTACACCTTC; CDR3 protein: CASGLVLEAGTPPSYGYTF; D gene: .; V gene: TRBV12-5; J gene: TRBJ1-2; clone size: .
CDR3 DNA: TGTGCCAGCAGTTTATGGGGGGGGCAGGGTGGCTACACCTTC; CDR3 protein: CASSLWGGQGGYTF; D gene: .; V gene: TRBV27; J gene: TRBJ1-2; clone size: few
CDR3 DNA: TGTGCCAGCAGCTCGCTTCAGGGGCGTAATAGCAATCAGCCCCAGCATTTT; CDR3 protein: CASSSLQGRNSNQPQHF; D gene: .; V gene: TRBV7-6; J gene: TRBJ1-5; clone size: .
CDR3 DNA: TGTGCCAGCAGCTCAACTAGCGGGGTTAGCTACGAGCAGTACTTC; CDR3 protein: CASSSTSGVSYEQYF; D gene: TRBD2; V gene: TRBV5-4; J gene: TRBJ2-7; clone size: once
CDR3 DNA: TGTGCCAGTAGTATAGAGGGTCGACGGGATCAGCCCCAGCATTTT; CDR3 protein: CASSIEGRRDQPQHF; D gene: .; V gene: TRBV19; J gene: TRBJ1-5; clone size: .
CDR3 DNA: TGTGCCAGCAGAAATTTGGGACAGGCCAAAAACATTCAGTACTTC; CDR3 protein: CASRNLGQAKNIQYF; D gene: TRBD1; V gene: TRBV2; J gene: TRBJ2-4; clone size: .
CDR3 DNA: TGTGCCAGCAGCGTCGACAGGGGTTATGGCTACGAGCAGTACTTC; CDR3 protein: CASSVDRGYGYEQYF; D gene: TRBD1; V gene: TRBV5-5; J gene: TRBJ2-7; clone size: .
CDR3 DNA: TGTGCCATCAGTGAGTCCTCTAGATTCAGTGAGCAGTTCTTC; CDR3 protein: CAISESSRFSEQFF; D gene: .; V gene: TRBV10-3; J gene: TRBJ2-1; clone size: .
CDR3 DNA: TGCGCCAGCAGCGTCAACAGGGGGCCCTCCAATGAGCAGTTCTTC; CDR3 protein: CASSVNRGPSNEQFF; D gene: TRBD1; V gene: TRBV4-3; J gene: TRBJ2-1; clone size: .
CDR3 DNA: TGTGCCACCATGAGGACTAGCGGGAGTAAGGGCGAGCAGTACTTC; CDR3 protein: CATMRTSGSKGEQYF; D gene: TRBD2; V gene: TRBV7-9; J gene: TRBJ2-7; clone size: .
CDR3 DNA: TGTGCCAGCAGTTGGGAGGGGGACAGGGGGATTGGCTACACCTTC; CDR3 protein: CASSWEGDRGIGYTF; D gene: TRBD1; V gene: TRBV27; J gene: TRBJ1-2; clone size: .
CDR3 DNA: TGTGCCAGCAACCAGGGGGGTCCGGACGGGACCCAGTACTTC; CDR3 protein: CASNQGGPDGTQYF; D gene: .; V gene: TRBV7-2; J gene: TRBJ2-5; clone size: .
CDR3 DNA: TGTGCCAGTAGTGGGGGACTAGCGGGAGCTCCACACACAGATACGCAGTATTTT; CDR3 protein: CASSGGLAGAPHTDTQYF; D gene: TRBD2; V gene: TRBV19; J gene: TRBJ2-3; clone size: .
CDR3 DNA: TGTGCCAGCAGTTCATGGACGCCCCGGACCCCCTATGGCTACACCTTC; CDR3 protein: CASSSWTPRTPYGYTF; D gene: .; V gene: TRBV7-3; J gene: TRBJ1-2; clone size: .
CDR3 DNA: TGTGCCAGCAGTGGGCAGTCCACCGGGGAGCTGTTTTTT; CDR3 protein: CASSGQSTGELFF; D gene: .; V gene: TRBV6-1; J gene: TRBJ2-2; clone size: .
CDR3 DNA: TGTGCCAGCAGCCTTACAGGGAGGAACACCGGGGAGCTGTTTTTT; CDR3 protein: CASSLTGRNTGELFF; D gene: .; V gene: TRBV11-2; J gene: TRBJ2-2; clone size: .
CDR3 DNA: TGTGCCAGCAGCCGGACAGCGAACACTGAAGCTTTCTTT; CDR3 protein: CASSRTANTEAFF; D gene: .; V gene: TRBV2; J gene: TRBJ1-1; clone size: .
CDR3 DNA: TGTGCCAGCAGTGAATTTCGAGGACAGAACACTGAAGCTTTCTTT; CDR3 protein: CASSEFRGQNTEAFF; D gene: .; V gene: TRBV2; J gene: TRBJ1-1; clone size: .
CDR3 DNA: TGTGCCTGGAGTTGGGACTCCACTACGCAGTATTTT; CDR3 protein: CAWSWDSTTQYF; D gene: .; V gene: TRBV30; J gene: TRBJ2-3; clone size: .
CDR3 DNA: TGTGCCAGCAGTCCCTTCCCCCCTCCAACTAGCGGGAGACAAGGCGAGCAGTACTTC; CDR3 protein: CASSPFPPPTSGRQGEQYF; D gene: TRBD2; V gene: TRBV27; J gene: TRBJ2-7; clone size: few
CDR3 DNA: TGCGCCAGCAGCCAAGATGGTGCAGGGGCGAACACCGGGGAGCTGTTTTTT; CDR3 protein: CASSQDGAGANTGELFF; D gene: .; V gene: TRBV4-3; J gene: TRBJ2-2; clone size: .
CDR3 DNA: TGTGCCAGCAGTCGGGCCGGGACAGGGGCTAGAGGGGAGCTGTTTTTT; CDR3 protein: CASSRAGTGARGELFF; D gene: TRBD1; V gene: TRBV5-4; J gene: TRBJ2-2; clone size: .
CDR3 DNA: TGTGCCAGCAGCTTATCATCTAGTGCAGGCCCCGCAAAATACGAGCAGTACTTC; CDR3 protein: CASSLSSSAGPAKYEQYF; D gene: .; V gene: TRBV7-9; J gene: TRBJ2-7; clone size: many
CDR3 DNA: TGTGCCAGCAGTTCCCCCCCCAGCGGGAGTGCCGAGCAGTACTTC; CDR3 protein: CASSSPPSGSAEQYF; D gene: TRBD2; V gene: TRBV28; J gene: TRBJ2-7; clone size: .
CDR3 DNA: TGTGCCAGCAATAAATCTGTATATCGGGAGCTGTTTTTT; CDR3 protein: CASNKSVYRELFF; D gene: .; V gene: TRBV6-1; J gene: TRBJ2-2; clone size: .
CDR3 DNA: TGTGCCAGCAGTATGACTAGTTCCTACAATGAGCAGTTCTTC; CDR3 protein: CASSMTSSYNEQFF; D gene: .; V gene: TRBV2; J gene: TRBJ2-1; clone size: .
CDR3 DNA: TGCGCCAGCAGCTTGCCAACTGGATCCATGAACACTGAAGCTTTCTTT; CDR3 protein: CASSLPTGSMNTEAFF; D gene: .; V gene: TRBV5-1; J gene: TRBJ1-1; clone size: .
CDR3 DNA: TGTGCCAGCAGCCAAGTGGACAGTCGGGGCTACACCTTC; CDR3 protein: CASSQVDSRGYTF; D gene: .; V gene: TRBV14; J gene: TRBJ1-2; clone size: medium-sized
CDR3 DNA: TGTGCCAGCAGGGCCCTTGGACAGAGCTCCTACGAGCAGTACTTC; CDR3 protein: CASRALGQSSYEQYF; D gene: .; V gene: TRBV11-2; J gene: TRBJ2-7; clone size: .
CDR3 DNA: TGTGCCAGCAGCGTGACAGGGAATCAGCCCCAGCATTTT; CDR3 protein: CASSVTGNQPQHF; D gene: TRBD1; V gene: TRBV7-3; J gene: TRBJ1-5; clone size: .
CDR3 DNA: TGCGCCAGCAGCTTCGAGCAGGGGTATGGCTACACCTTC; CDR3 protein: CASSFEQGYGYTF; D gene: .; V gene: TRBV5-1; J gene: TRBJ1-2; clone size: .
CDR3 DNA: TGTGCCAGCAGTTACTCCATCGGGGACAGGGCAACCCGTCTCCTTAGCGGCTACACCTTC; CDR3 protein: CASSYSIGDRATRLLSGYTF; D gene: TRBD1; V gene: TRBV6-7; J gene: TRBJ1-2; clone size: once
CDR3 DNA: TGTGCCAGCAGCTTCGGGCTGGGGTCGTACGAGCAGTACTTC; CDR3 protein: CASSFGLGSYEQYF; D gene: .; V gene: TRBV5-4; J gene: TRBJ2-7; clone size: .
CDR3 DNA: TGTGCCAGCAGCCTAGAAGGGAACACTGAAGCTTTCTTT; CDR3 protein: CASSLEGNTEAFF; D gene: .; V gene: TRBV7-8; J gene: TRBJ1-1; clone size: .